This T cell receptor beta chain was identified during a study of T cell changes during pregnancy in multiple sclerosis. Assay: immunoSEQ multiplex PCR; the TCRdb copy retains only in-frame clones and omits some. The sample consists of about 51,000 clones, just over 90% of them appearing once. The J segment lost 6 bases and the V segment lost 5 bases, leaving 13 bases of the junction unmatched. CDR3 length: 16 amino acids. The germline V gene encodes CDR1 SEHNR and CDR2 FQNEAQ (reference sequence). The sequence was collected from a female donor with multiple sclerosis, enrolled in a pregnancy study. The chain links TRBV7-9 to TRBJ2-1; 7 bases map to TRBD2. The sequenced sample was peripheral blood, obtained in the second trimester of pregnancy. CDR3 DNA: TGTGCCAGCAGCGCCAACCAACCTAGCGGAGTCAATGAGCAGTTCTTC. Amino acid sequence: CASSANQPSGVNEQFF.